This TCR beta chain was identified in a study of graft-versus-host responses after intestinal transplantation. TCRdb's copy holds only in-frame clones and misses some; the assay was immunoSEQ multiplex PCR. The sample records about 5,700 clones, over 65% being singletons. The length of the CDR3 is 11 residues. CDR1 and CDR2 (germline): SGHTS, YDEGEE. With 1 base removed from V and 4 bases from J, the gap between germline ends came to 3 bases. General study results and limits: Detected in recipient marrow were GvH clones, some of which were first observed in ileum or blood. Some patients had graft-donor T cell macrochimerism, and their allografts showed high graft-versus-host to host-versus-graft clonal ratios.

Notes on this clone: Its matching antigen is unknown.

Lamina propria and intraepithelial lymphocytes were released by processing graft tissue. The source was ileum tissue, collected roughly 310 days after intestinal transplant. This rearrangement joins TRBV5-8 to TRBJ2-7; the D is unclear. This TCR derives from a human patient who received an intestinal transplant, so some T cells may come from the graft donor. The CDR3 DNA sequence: TGTGCCAGCAGCTTGCGGTACGAGCAGTACTTC. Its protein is CASSLRYEQYF. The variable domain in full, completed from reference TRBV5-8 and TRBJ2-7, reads EAGVTQSPTHLIKTRGQQATLRCSPISGHTSVYWYQQALGLGLQFLLWYDEGEERNRGNFPPRFSGRQFPNYSSELNVNALELEDSALYLCASSLRYEQYFGPGTRLTVT.